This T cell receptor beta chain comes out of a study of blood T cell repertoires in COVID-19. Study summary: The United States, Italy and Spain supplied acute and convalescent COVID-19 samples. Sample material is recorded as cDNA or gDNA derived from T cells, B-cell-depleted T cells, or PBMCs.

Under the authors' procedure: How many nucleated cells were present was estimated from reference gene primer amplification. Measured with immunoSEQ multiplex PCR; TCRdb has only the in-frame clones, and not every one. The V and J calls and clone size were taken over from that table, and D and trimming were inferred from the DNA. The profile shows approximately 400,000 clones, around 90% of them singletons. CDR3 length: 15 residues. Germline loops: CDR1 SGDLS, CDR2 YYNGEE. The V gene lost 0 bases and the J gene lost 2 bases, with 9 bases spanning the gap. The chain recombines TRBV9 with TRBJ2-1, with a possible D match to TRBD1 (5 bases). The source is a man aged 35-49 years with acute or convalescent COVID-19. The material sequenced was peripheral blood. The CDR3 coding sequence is TGTGCCAGCAGCGTAGAGGGGTTAGCCTACAATGAGCAGTTCTTC. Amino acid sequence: CASSVEGLAYNEQFF.